This T cell receptor (beta chain) was captured by sequencing in a study of T cell responses to AZD1222 COVID-19 vaccine. The table came from immunoSEQ multiplex PCR; TCRdb's copy has only in-frame clones and leaves some out. The repertoire consists of about 130,000 clones, with 70% to 90% occurring once and the leading ten covering 1.9%. Note on this clone: The antigen remains undetermined.

The germline V and J ends were trimmed by 3 bases and 0 bases, with 6 bases remaining between them. This CDR3 region has 13 residues. CDR1 is SGHRS, CDR2 YFSETQ, per germline. Study outcomes and limitations: Mapped onto spike, vaccine-associated CD4 TCRs spanned it and were dominant at 160-218 and 743-854. The study reported that nearly half of spike-specific TCRs target unmutated variant regions. Only five to seven AZD1222 recipients were seropositive at baseline.

The rearrangement uses TRBV5-1 and TRBJ1-1, with no clear D. The clonotype was recovered from an adult in good health. The input for sequencing was peripheral blood, taken on day 0 of AZD1222 vaccination. CDR3 nucleotide sequence: TGCGCCAGCAGCTCTAGTTTGAACACTGAAGCTTTCTTT. Its translation: CASSSSLNTEAFF. Full variable domain (outside the CDR3, taken from reference TRBV5-1 and TRBJ1-1): KAGVTQTPRYLIKTRGQQVTLSCSPISGHRSVSWYQQTPGQGLQFLFEYFSETQRNKGNFPGRFSGRQFSNSRSEMNVSTLELGDSALYLCASSSSLNTEAFFGQGTRLTVV.